This T cell receptor (beta chain) was identified during a study of blood T cell repertoires in COVID-19. Study summary: Samples came from the United States, Italy and Spain, spanning acute and convalescent COVID-19. Sources were T cells, B-cell-depleted T cells, or PBMCs; the material itself was cDNA or gDNA.

TCRdb's table, derived via immunoSEQ multiplex PCR, lists solely in-frame clones and lacks some. The sample lists about 180,000 clones; 90% were seen once. Deletions cut 2 bases from V and 3 bases from J, with 19 bases between. CDR1 is MNHEY and CDR2 is SMNVEV in the germline V gene (reference sequence). The CDR3 is 18 residues long. The gene calls are TRBV27 and TRBJ2-2; tentatively, D is TRBD1 (6 bases). The sample taken for sequencing was peripheral blood. The receptor's source is a man in his fifties or sixties with acute or convalescent COVID-19. CDR3 nucleotide sequence: TGTGCCAGCAGTTTAATCTTTGGCAGGGGCAGGTACACCGGGGAGCTGTTTTTT. Protein: CASSLIFGRGRYTGELFF.